These T cell receptor beta chains were read from a single sample in a study of T cells in Graves' hyperthyroidism and ophthalmopathy. One entry per CDR3 protein results from TCRdb running MiXCR on the multiplex PCR reads. Counted here are 300,000 to 500,000 distinct CDR3 sequences, more than 13% occurring once; the ten biggest clones make up 25% to 30%. The sequencing sample was made of blood. The receptors derive from a man over 45 with Graves' ophthalmopathy. CDR3s include the opening cysteine and the closing phenylalanine or tryptophan. The D gene is left open where the match is weak. Size is omitted from some rows. Given values are once, few, many or a class for expanded clones.

TGCGCCAGCAGCTTGAATGGGGATACTAACTATGGCTACACCTTC	CASSLNGDTNYGYTF	TRBJ1-2	TRBV5-1	.	.
TGTGCCAGCAGTTACACGTTGGGAAAACAGGGTTTACCGTCGGATACGCAGTATTTT	CASSYTLGKQGLPSDTQYF	TRBJ2-3	TRBV6-5	many	.
TGTGCCAGCAGCTTGGGACTGTCTAATTCACCCCTCCACTTT	CASSLGLSNSPLHF	TRBJ1-6	TRBV7-2	many	.
TGTGCCAGCAGTTTATCCCGCAGCTACTACGAGCAGTACTTC	CASSLSRSYYEQYF	TRBJ2-7	TRBV27	few	.
TGCAGTGCCAACGGGGACTCCTACGAGCAGTACTTC	CSANGDSYEQYF	TRBJ2-7	TRBV20-1	many	.
TGTGCCAGCGGACAGGCCGATCAGCCCCAGCATTTT	CASGQADQPQHF	TRBJ1-5	TRBV12-3/TRBV12-4	many	TRBD1
TGTGCCTGGGCCGACAGAGCCTACGAGCAGTACTTC	CAWADRAYEQYF	TRBJ2-7	TRBV30	many	.
TGTGCCAGCCCGAGCAGGGGGCCGACCGGGGAGCTGTTTTTT	CASPSRGPTGELFF	TRBJ2-2	TRBV7-9	few	TRBD1
TGTGCCAGGACAGGGACTAAGGGGGGTACAGATACGCAGTATTTT	CARTGTKGGTDTQYF	TRBJ2-3	TRBV28	many	.
TGTGCCAGCACTGAGAGACGGTCTAGCACAGATACGCAGTATTTT	CASTERRSSTDTQYF	TRBJ2-3	TRBV2	many	.